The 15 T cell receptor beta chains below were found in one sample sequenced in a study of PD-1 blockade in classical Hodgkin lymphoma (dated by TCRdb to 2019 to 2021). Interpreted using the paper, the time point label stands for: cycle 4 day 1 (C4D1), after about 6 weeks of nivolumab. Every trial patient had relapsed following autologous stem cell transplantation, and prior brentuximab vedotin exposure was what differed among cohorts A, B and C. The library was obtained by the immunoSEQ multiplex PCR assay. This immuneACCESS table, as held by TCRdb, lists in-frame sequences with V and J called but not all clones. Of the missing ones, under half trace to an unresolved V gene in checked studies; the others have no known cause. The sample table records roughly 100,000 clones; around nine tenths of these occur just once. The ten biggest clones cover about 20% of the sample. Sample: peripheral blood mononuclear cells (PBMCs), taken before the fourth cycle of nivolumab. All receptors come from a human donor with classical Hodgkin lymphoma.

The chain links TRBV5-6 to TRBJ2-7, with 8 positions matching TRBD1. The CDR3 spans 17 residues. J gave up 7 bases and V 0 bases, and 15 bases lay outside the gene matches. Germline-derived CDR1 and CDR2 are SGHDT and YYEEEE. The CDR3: CASSLATGGFPPGEQYF. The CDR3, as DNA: TGTGCCAGCAGCTTGGCCACAGGGGGATTCCCCCCGGGGGAGCAGTACTTC.

CDR3 bases: TGTGCCAGCAGTTCCTTGGCAGGAGGCAACGAAAAACTGTTTTTT. Protein sequence: CASSSLAGGNEKLFF. The chain employs TRBV27 and TRBJ1-4; the D is unclear. Between the trimmed V and J ends, which lost 4 bases and 8 bases, there was a span of 17 bases. The germline V gene encodes CDR1 MNHEY and CDR2 SMNVEV (reference sequence). This CDR3 region has 15 residues. Full variable domain (missing parts from reference TRBV27 and TRBJ1-4): EAQVTQNPRYLITVTGKKLTVTCSQNMNHEYMSWYRQDPGLGLRQIYYSMNVEVTDKGDVPEGYKVSRKEKRNFPLILESPSPNQTSLYFCASSSLAGGNEKLFFGSGTQLSVL.

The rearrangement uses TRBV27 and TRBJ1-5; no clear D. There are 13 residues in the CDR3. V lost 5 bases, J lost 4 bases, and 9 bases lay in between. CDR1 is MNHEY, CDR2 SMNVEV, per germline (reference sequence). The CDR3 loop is CASSPRWNQPQHF. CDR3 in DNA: TGTGCCAGCAGTCCACGATGGAATCAGCCCCAGCATTTT.

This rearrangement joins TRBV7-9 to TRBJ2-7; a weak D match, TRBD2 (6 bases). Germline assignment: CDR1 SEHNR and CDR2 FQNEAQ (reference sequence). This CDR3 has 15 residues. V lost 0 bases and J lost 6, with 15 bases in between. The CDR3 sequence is CASSLAWSSAGEQYF. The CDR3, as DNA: TGTGCCAGCAGCTTAGCGTGGTCTAGCGCCGGCGAGCAGTACTTC.

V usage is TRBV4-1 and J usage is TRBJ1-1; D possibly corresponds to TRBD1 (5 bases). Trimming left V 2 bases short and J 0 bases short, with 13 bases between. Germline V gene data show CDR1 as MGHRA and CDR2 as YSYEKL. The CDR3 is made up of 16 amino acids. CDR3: CASSQPKGRLNTEAFF. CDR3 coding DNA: TGCGCCAGCAGCCAACCAAAGGGACGGCTGAACACTGAAGCTTTCTTT.

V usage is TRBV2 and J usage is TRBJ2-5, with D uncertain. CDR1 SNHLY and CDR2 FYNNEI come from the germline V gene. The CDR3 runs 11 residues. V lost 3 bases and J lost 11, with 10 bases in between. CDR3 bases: TGTGCCAGCAGTGAGATTGGTGAGCAGTACTTC. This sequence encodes CASSEIGEQYF.

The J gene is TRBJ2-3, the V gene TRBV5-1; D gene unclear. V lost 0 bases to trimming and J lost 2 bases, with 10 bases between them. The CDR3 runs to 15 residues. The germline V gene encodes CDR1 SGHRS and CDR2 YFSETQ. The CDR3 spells CASSLDSYNTDTQYF. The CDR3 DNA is TGCGCCAGCAGCTTGGACTCATACAACACAGATACGCAGTATTTT.

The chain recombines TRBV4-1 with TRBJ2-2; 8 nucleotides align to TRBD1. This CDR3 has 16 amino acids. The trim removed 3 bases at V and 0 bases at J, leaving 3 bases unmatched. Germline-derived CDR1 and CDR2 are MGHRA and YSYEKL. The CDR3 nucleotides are TGCGCCAGCAGCCACGGGGGACAGGCGAACACCGGGGAGCTGTTTTTT. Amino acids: CASSHGGQANTGELFF.

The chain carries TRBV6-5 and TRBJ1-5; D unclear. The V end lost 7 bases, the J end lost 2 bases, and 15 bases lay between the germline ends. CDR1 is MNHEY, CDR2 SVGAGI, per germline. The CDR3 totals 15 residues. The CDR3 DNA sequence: TGTGCCAGCAAATCCCAGCCCTCTGGCAATCAGCCCCAGCATTTT. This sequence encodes CASKSQPSGNQPQHF.

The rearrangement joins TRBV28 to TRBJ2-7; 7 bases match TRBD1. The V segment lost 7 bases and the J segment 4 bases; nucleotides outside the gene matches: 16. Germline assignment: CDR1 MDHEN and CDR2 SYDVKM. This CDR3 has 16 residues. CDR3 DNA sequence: TGTGCCAGCAAACTTAACCGCCGGGACAGTCTTTACGAGCAGTACTTC. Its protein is CASKLNRRDSLYEQYF.

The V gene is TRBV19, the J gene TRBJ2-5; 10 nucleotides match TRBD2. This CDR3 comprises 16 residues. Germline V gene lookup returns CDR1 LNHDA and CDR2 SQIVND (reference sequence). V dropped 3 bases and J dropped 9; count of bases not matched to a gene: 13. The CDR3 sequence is CASSIRLAGGKAAQYF. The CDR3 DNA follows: TGTGCCAGTAGTATCCGACTAGCGGGCGGCAAGGCGGCCCAGTACTTC.

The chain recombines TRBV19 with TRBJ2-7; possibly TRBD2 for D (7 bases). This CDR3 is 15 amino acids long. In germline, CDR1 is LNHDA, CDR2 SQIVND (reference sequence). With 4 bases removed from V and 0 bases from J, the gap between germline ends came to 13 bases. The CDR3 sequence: CASSTQGGGSYEQYF. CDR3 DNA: TGTGCCAGTAGTACACAGGGAGGGGGCTCCTACGAGCAGTACTTC.

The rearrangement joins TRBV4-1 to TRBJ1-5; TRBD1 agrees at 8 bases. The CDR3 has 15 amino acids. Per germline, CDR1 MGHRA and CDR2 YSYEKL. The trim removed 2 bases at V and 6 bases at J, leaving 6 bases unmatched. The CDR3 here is CASSQRTGFGQPQHF. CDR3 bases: TGCGCCAGCAGCCAACGGACAGGGTTCGGTCAGCCCCAGCATTTT.

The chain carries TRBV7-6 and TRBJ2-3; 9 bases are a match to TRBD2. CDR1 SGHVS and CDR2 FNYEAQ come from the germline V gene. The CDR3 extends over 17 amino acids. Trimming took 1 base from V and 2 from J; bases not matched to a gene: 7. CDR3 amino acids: CASSLEWTSENTDTQYF. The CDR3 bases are TGTGCCAGCAGCTTAGAGTGGACTAGCGAGAACACAGATACGCAGTATTTT.

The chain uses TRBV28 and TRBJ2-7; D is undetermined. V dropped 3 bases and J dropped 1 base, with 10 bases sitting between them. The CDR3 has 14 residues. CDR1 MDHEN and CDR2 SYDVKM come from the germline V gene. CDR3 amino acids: CASSFGRTSYEQYF. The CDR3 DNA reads TGTGCCAGCAGTTTCGGCAGAACGTCCTACGAGCAGTACTTC.